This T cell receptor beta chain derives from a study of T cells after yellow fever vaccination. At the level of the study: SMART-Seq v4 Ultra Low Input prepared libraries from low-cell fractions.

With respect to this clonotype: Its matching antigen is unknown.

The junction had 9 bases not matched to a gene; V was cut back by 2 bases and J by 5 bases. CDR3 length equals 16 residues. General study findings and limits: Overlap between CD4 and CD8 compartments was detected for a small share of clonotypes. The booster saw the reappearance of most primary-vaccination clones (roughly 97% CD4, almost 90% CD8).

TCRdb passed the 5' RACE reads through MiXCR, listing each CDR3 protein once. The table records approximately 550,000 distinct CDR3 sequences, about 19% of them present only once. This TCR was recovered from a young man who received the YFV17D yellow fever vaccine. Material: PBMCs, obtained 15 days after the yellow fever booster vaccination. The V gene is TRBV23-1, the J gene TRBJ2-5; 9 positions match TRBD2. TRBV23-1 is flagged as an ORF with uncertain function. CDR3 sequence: CASSQPAREGAETQYF. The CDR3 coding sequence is TGCGCCAGCAGTCAACCTGCGCGGGAGGGCGCCGAGACCCAGTACTTC.